The present entry profiles one TCR beta chain with its context. The antigen is unknown. TCRdb keeps only in-frame clones here, not all; method: immunoSEQ multiplex PCR. The repertoire has tens of thousands of clones, approximately 75% of them found once; the top ten carry 5.3%. The sample is drawn from a study of a mutant IDH1 vaccine in newly diagnosed glioma. Study information: Vaccination was launched 4-6 weeks after radiotherapy alone, or with temozolomide cycles. Pretreatment consisted of radiotherapy, temozolomide, or both, with most receiving both.

The CDR3 covers 12 residues. Germline V lookup: CDR1 LNHDA, CDR2 SQIVND (reference sequence). The V gene lost 5 bases and the J gene lost 7 bases, with 11 bases spanning the gap. The time point is: week 47, end of study. Vaccine doses each comprised 300 ug of mutant IDH1 20-mer peptide, with topical imiquimod. In every donor, the tumor was a new WHO grade 3 or 4 IDH1-mutant, ATRX-lost astrocytoma. The genes are TRBV19 and TRBJ1-1; no clear D gene. The sample was PBMCs, taken from a glioma patient whose treatment included an IDH1 peptide vaccine. The clonotype originates from a man aged 50-60 years with glioma. CDR3 sequence reads: CASSPGRLEAFF. The CDR3 DNA follows: TGTGCCAGTAGTCCTGGACGGCTTGAAGCTTTCTTT.